This record covers a single T cell receptor beta chain. Its target is unknown. This specimen belongs to a study of cytomegalovirus exposure and HLA in healthy donors. The donors were members of the roughly 120-subject validation cohort (separate from the roughly 680-subject first cohort). Data came from immunoSEQ multiplex PCR; TCRdb stores just in-frame clones and leaves some out. The sample consists of some 130,000 clones, 89% of them appearing once. Study observations and caveats: Specificity of a few CMV-associated chains for CMV antigens was verified in vitro. TCR beta chains numbering 164 were designated cytomegalovirus-associated.

The V segment lost 5 bases and the J segment 2 bases; nucleotides outside the gene matches: 7. The CDR3 sequence is 15 residues long. Germline assignment: CDR1 PRHDT and CDR2 FYEKMQ (reference sequence). The chain carries TRBV13 and TRBJ1-2, with 8 bases identical to TRBD1. Sequencing input: PBMCs. This TCR was sampled from a woman aged 18-29 years in good health and CMV-seronegative. The CDR3 sequence: CASSGRDRPNYGYTF. The CDR3 nucleotides are TGTGCCAGCAGCGGCCGGGACAGGCCAAACTATGGCTACACCTTC.